The clone carrying this T cell receptor beta chain was counted at least ten times. Its antigen is not identified. This sample was taken from a study of T cells after yellow fever vaccination. They built TCR cDNA with 5'RACE template switching, a step that put in a universal primer site and UMIs. One entry per CDR3 protein, called by TCRdb with MiXCR from the 5' RACE reads. The table lists 70,000 or so distinct CDR3 sequences, under 9.5% of them singletons. Study-wide findings and caveats: Weaker in magnitude, the secondary response showed a faster peak on day 5 versus 15. FACS-sorted repertoires might harbor abundant contaminating clonotypes from the bulk population.

The CDR3 covers 14 residues. The V gene's germline CDR1 is ENHRY and CDR2 SYGVKD. Trimming pared 0 bases from V and 3 bases from J, leaving 8 bases between. This clonotype originated in a man aged 18 to 30 who received the YFV17D yellow fever vaccine. The gene calls are TRBV10-3 and TRBJ1-2; no definite D call. Sequenced material: CD8+ T cells sorted from PBMCs, taken more than 8 days after the first yellow fever vaccination. CDR3 DNA: TGTGCCATCAGTGAGTCTGTGGCTCACTATGGCTACACCTTC. Translating gives CAISESVAHYGYTF.